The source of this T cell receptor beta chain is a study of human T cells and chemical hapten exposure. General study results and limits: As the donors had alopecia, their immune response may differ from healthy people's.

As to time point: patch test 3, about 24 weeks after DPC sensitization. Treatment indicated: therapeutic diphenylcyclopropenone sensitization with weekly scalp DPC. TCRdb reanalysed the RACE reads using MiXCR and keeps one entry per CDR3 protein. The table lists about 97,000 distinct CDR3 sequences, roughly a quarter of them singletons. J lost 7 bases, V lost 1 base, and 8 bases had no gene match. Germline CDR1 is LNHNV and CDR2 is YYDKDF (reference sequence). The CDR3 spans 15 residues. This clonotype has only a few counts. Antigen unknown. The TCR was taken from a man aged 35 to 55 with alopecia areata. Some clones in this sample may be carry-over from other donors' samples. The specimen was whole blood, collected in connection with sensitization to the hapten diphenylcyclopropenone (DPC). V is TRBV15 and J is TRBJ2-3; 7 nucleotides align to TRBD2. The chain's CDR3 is CATSRGGGSGNTQYF. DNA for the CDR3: TGTGCCACCAGCAGAGGGGGCGGGAGTGGGAATACGCAGTATTTT.